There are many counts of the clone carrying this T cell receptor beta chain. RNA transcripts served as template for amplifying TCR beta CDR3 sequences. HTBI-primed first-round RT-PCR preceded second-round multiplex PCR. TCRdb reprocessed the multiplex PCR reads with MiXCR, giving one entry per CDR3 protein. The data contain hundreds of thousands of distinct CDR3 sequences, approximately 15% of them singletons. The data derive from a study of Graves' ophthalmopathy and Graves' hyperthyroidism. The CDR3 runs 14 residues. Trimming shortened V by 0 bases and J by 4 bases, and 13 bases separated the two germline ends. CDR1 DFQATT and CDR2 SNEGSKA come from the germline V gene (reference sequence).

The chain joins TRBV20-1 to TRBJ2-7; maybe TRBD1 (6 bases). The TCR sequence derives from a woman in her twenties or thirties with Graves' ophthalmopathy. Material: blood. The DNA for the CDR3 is TGCAGTGCTAGAGAGGGGGCCCCCGAATACGAGCAGTACTTC. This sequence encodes CSAREGAPEYEQYF.